What follows describes a single T cell receptor beta chain. Its cognate antigen is unknown. This specimen belongs to a study of cytomegalovirus exposure and HLA in healthy donors. The overall study: Findings of an earlier analysis included some 120 million unique TCR beta sequences from roughly 180 million T cells. Whole-study findings and limits: Most TCR sequences showed up rarely, but some public TCRs showed up in many donors. By a later analysis, the bulk of CMV-associated TCR beta chains appeared HLA-restricted.

The PCR used 60 Vbeta and 13 Jbeta primers. Profiling relied on immunoSEQ multiplex PCR, and the TCRdb table lists in-frame clones only, not all of them. This sample carries under 200,000 clones, roughly 87% of them seen once, and the ten largest clones take roughly 0.5%. Trimming removed 3 bases from V and 1 base from J, with 13 bases in between. Germline V gives CDR1 SNHLY, CDR2 FYNNEI. CDR3 length equals 15 residues. This rearrangement joins TRBV2 to TRBJ2-7, with a tentative D call TRBD1 (6 bases). The sample consisted of PBMCs. The receptor was derived from a woman aged 50 to 60 in good health and CMV-seronegative. The CDR3 reads CASSDPFRGSYEQYF. CDR3 in DNA: TGTGCCAGCAGTGACCCCTTCAGGGGTTCCTACGAGCAGTACTTC.